Below are 4 T cell receptor beta chains sequenced from a single sample in a study of blood T cell repertoires in COVID-19 (dated by TCRdb to about 2020). Preparation of the library involved the immunoSEQ multiplex PCR assay. TCRdb provides this immuneACCESS table in a form limited to in-frame rearrangements. Some clones are lacking; in checked studies, under half of them reflect an unresolved V gene, and why the rest are absent is not known. The sample table records about 150,000 clones; about 80% of these occur just once. The ten largest make up around 10% of the sample. The sequenced sample consisted of peripheral blood. The receptors were sampled from a woman aged 60 to 75 with COVID-19, enrolled during active disease.

The chain recombines TRBV19 with TRBJ2-3, with D unclear. CDR3 length: 15 residues. The V and J ends lost 6 bases and 2 bases respectively, with 15 bases between them. Germline lookup yields CDR1 LNHDA and CDR2 SQIVND (reference sequence). The CDR3 DNA sequence: TGTGCCAGTAGCATGGCAGGATTCTTCACAGATACGCAGTATTTT. The encoded protein is CASSMAGFFTDTQYF.

As concerns this clone: Other DNA sequences in the same sample also yield this CDR3. The V call is TRBV14, the J call TRBJ1-2, with 7 bases fitting TRBD1. The CDR3 has 13 residues. Trimming took 2 bases from V and 8 from J; bases not matched to a gene: 5. Germline CDR1 SGHDN, CDR2 FVKESK. In nucleotides, the CDR3 is TGTGCCAGCAGCCAATACAGGGGAGGCGGCTACACCTTC. Translation gives CASSQYRGGGYTF.

In DNA, the CDR3 is TGTGCCAGCAGCCAACAGGACAGGGTTACCCAAGAGACCCAGTACTTC. It specifies CASSQQDRVTQETQYF. The chain couples TRBV5-5 to TRBJ2-5, with 8 bases fitting TRBD1. J was trimmed by 1 base and V by 4 bases; bases with no gene match: 9. Germline V lookup: CDR1 SGHKS, CDR2 YYEKEE (reference sequence). This CDR3 has 16 amino acids.

The gene calls are TRBV6-5 and TRBJ1-2; 7 bases are shared with TRBD1. The ends lost 6 bases at V and 3 bases at J; junction bases unmatched: 4. From germline, CDR1 is MNHEY and CDR2 SVGAGI. This CDR3 is built from 13 residues. The CDR3 bases are TGTGCCAGCAGAACAGGGGTGGACTATGGCTACACCTTC. Translated: CASRTGVDYGYTF.